These T cell receptor beta chains were read from a single sample in a study of shared clonotypes between healthy human individuals. The table came from immunoSEQ multiplex PCR; TCRdb's copy has only in-frame clones and leaves some out. The profile covers more than 2 million clones, with 85% to 95% appearing a single time and 0.13% taken by the ten largest. Sequenced: naive CD4+ T cells sorted from blood. These receptors came from a man aged 18 to 30 in good health. Each CDR3 is given with its conserved first and last residue. A D gene is named only where the DNA matches it firmly.

J | length | D | V | DNA | CDR3
TRBJ1-5 | 14 | TRBD1 | TRBV6-1 | TGTGCCACCCGGACAGGAGGAGTAGTTCAGCCCCAGCATTTT | CATRTGGVVQPQHF
TRBJ1-2 | 16 | . | TRBV6-5 | TGTGCCAGCAGTTACTCAGGCAGGGGAAAACCCTATGGCTACACCTTC | CASSYSGRGKPYGYTF
TRBJ2-5 | 15 | . | TRBV4-1 | TGCGCCAGCACCCAACAGGGGCGGGGGCAAGAGACCCAGTACTTC | CASTQQGRGQETQYF
TRBJ2-5 | 14 | . | TRBV28 | TGTGCCAGCAGTTTCGGGGGCGGGGTTGGGACCCAGTACTTC | CASSFGGGVGTQYF
TRBJ1-5 | 17 | . | TRBV19 | TGTGCCAGTAGTATCGGGCAAGGTCAGGCGAGCAATCAGCCCCAGCATTTT | CASSIGQGQASNQPQHF
TRBJ1-2 | 13 | . | TRBV29-1 | TGCAGCGCTACAGGGCCTAATCATCGCGGCTACACCTTC | CSATGPNHRGYTF
TRBJ2-1 | 15 | TRBD2 | TRBV6-1 | TGTGCCAGCACCCGACTAGCGGGGGGGACTAATGAGCAGTTCTTC | CASTRLAGGTNEQFF
TRBJ2-3 | 16 | TRBD1 | TRBV27 | TGTGCCAGCAGTCACAGGGACAGGGGGAGTTCAGATACGCAGTATTTT | CASSHRDRGSSDTQYF
TRBJ2-1 | 16 | . | TRBV6-1 | TGTGCCAGCAGTGCCGGGGCAGGGGTCTCCTACAATGAGCAGTTCTTC | CASSAGAGVSYNEQFF
TRBJ1-1 | 12 | . | TRBV9 | TGTGCCAGCAGCGTGAGCGCTATGGCAGCTTTCTTT | CASSVSAMAAFF
TRBJ1-1 | 13 | . | TRBV6-1 | TGTGCCGGACGAAAGGGGTCGAACACTGAAGCTTTCTTT | CAGRKGSNTEAFF
TRBJ1-1 | 15 | . | TRBV5-1 | TGCGCCAGCCGCGCCGAGCCGGGTCTAAACACTGAAGCTTTCTTT | CASRAEPGLNTEAFF
TRBJ1-1 | 13 | . | TRBV6-4 | TGTGCCAGCAGTGTACAGGAAAACACTGAAGCTTTCTTT | CASSVQENTEAFF
TRBJ2-7 | 13 | . | TRBV11-3 | TGTGCCAGCAGTACAGGTGATCCCTACGAGCAGTACTTC | CASSTGDPYEQYF
TRBJ2-5 | 13 | . | TRBV7-2 | TGTGCCAGCAGAAGGACCGGGCTGCAGACCCAGTACTTC | CASRRTGLQTQYF
TRBJ2-4 | 18 | . | TRBV7-9 | TGTGCCAGCAGCTTAGCAGGCAGTTTGGGTACAGCCAAAAACATTCAGTACTTC | CASSLAGSLGTAKNIQYF
TRBJ2-3 | 14 | . | TRBV5-1 | TGCGCCAGCAGCCTAGAACGGAGCACAGATACGCAGTATTTT | CASSLERSTDTQYF
TRBJ2-1 | 14 | TRBD2 | TRBV5-1 | TGCGCCAGCAGCGTAGCGGGAGCGTACAATGAGCAGTTCTTC | CASSVAGAYNEQFF
TRBJ2-1 | 13 | . | TRBV28 | TGTGCCAGCAGTTTAAGGGGCTACAATGAGCAGTTCTTC | CASSLRGYNEQFF
TRBJ2-2 | 16 | TRBD1 | TRBV19 | TGTGCCAGTAGTATCGGGGGACAGGGGGCTACCGGGGAGCTGTTTTTT | CASSIGGQGATGELFF
TRBJ2-7 | 14 | . | TRBV9 | TGTGCCAGCAGCCCAGGGGGGAACTCCTACGAGCAGTACTTC | CASSPGGNSYEQYF
TRBJ2-7 | 13 | . | TRBV5-1 | TGCGCCAGCAGTTACCAGATGACCTACGAGCAGTACTTC | CASSYQMTYEQYF
TRBJ2-3 | 12 | . | TRBV11-2 | TGTGCCAGCAGGCCCCCGGCGGATACGCAGTATTTT | CASRPPADTQYF
TRBJ2-7 | 15 | TRBD1 | TRBV9 | TGTGCCAGCAGCGTAGCGGGACAGGGGGCCTACGAGCAGTACTTC | CASSVAGQGAYEQYF
TRBJ1-1 | 16 | . | TRBV19 | TGTGCCAGTAGTCATTCGGTCCGCCAGTTGAACACTGAAGCTTTCTTT | CASSHSVRQLNTEAFF
TRBJ2-7 | 11 | . | TRBV6-4 | TGTGCCAGCAGTGACCACTACGAGCAGTACTTC | CASSDHYEQYF
TRBJ1-1 | 15 | . | TRBV7-2 | TGTGCCAGCAGCTATTCGGGACTCGGGGCTACTGAAGCTTTCTTT | CASSYSGLGATEAFF
TRBJ2-3 | 15 | . | TRBV7-9 | TGTGCCAGCAGCTTAGCGGTAGTTTACACAGATACGCAGTATTTT | CASSLAVVYTDTQYF